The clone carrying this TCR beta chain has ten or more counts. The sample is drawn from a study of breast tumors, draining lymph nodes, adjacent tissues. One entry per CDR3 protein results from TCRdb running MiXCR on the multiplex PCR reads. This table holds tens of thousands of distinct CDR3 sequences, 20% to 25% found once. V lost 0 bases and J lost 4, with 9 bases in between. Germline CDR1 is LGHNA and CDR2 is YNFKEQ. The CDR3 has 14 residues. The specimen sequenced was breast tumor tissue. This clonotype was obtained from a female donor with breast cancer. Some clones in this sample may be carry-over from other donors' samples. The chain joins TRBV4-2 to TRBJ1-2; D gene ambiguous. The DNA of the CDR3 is TGTGCCAGCAGCCAAGATAAGTTGGCCTATGGCTACACCTTC. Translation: CASSQDKLAYGYTF.